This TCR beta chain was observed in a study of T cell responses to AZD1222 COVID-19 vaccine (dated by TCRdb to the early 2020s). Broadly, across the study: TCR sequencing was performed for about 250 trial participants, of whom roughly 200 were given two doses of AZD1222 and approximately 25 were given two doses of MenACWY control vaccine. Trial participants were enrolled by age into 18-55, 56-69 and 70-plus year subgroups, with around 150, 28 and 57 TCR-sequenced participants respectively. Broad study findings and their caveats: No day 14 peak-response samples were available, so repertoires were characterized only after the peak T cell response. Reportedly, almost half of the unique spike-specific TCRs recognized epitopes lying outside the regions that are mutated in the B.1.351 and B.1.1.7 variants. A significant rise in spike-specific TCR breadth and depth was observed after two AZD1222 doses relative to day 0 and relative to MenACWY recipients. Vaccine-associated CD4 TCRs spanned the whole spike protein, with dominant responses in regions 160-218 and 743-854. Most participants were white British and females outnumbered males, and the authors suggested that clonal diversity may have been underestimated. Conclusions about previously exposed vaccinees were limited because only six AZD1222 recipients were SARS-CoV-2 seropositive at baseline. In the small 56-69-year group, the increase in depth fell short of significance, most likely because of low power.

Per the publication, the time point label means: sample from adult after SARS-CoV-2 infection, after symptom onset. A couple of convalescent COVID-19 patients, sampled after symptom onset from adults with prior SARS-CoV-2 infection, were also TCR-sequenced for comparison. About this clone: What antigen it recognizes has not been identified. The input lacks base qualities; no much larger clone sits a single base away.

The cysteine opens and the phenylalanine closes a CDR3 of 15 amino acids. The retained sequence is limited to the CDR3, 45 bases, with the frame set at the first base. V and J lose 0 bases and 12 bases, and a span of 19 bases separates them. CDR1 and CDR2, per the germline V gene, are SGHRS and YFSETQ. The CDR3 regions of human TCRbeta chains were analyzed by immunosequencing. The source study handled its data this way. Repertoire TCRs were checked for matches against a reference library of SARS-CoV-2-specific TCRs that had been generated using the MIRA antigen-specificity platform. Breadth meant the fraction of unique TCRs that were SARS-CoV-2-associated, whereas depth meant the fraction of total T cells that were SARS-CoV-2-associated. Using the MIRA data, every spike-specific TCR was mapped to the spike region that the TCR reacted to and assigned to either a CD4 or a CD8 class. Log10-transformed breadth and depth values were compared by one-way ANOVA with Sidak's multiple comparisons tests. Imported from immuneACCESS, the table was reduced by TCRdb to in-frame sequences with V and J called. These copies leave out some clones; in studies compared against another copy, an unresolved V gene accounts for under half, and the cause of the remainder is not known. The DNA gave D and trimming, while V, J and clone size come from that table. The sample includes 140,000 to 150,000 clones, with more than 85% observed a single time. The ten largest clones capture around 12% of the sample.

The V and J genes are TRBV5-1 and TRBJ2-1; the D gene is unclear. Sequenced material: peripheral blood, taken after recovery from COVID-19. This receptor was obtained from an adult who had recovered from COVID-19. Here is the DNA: TGCGCCAGCAGCTTGGCCCTGGCGGCCACTACGTCGCAGTTCTTC. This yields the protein CASSLALAATTSQFF. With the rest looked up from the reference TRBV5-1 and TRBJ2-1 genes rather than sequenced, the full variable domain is KAGVTQTPRYLIKTRGQQVTLSCSPISGHRSVSWYQQTPGQGLQFLFEYFSETQRNKGNFPGRFSGRQFSNSRSEMNVSTLELGDSALYLCASSLALAATTSQFFGPGTRLTVL.